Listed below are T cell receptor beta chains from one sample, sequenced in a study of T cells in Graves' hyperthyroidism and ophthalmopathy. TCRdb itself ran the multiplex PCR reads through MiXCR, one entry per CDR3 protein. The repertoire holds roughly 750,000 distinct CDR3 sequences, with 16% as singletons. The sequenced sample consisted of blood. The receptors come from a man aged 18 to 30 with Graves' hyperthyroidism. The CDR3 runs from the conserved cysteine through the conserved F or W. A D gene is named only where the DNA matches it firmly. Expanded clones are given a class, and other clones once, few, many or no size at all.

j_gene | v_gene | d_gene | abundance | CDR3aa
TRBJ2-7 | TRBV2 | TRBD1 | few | CASSLSPGQGFDEQYF
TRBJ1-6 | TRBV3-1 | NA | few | CASSLQVSPLHF
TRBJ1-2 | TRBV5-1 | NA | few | CASSPDTLNYGYTF
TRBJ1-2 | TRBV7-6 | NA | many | CASSPGTLQEGRGYTF
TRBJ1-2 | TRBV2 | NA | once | CASSRKGQSAGYTF
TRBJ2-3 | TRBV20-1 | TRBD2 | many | CSARGTRRTDTQYF
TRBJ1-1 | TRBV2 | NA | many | CASRASRVLGTEAFF
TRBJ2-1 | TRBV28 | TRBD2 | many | CASRPRGGYNEQFF
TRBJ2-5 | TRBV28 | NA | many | CASPPDHGGNYQETQYF
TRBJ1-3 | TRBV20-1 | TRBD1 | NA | CSARAATGGTGNTIYF
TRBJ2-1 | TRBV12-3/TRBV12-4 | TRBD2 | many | CASSPWTSGRGNEQFF
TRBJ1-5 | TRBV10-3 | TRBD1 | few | CAISEGQVNQPQHF
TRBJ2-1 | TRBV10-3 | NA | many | CAISDHLRKYNEQFF
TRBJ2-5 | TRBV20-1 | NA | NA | CSARDVAGFIETQYF
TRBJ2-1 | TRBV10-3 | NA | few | CAISEIQGYNEQFF
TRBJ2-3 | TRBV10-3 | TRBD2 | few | CAISALAGISTDTQYF
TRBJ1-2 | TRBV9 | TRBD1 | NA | CASSVYRTGISRYTF
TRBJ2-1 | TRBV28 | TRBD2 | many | CASSLTWTSESFDNEQFF
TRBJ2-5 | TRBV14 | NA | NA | CASSPRYGDSQETQYF
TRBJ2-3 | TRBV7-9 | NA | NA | CASSQRAGGTDTQYF
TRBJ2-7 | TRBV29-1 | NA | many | CSPNRAYEQYF
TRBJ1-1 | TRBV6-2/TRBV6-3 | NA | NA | CASSGGRAGTEAFF
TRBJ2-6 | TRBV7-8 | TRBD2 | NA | CASSPSLLTSGRTGANVLTF
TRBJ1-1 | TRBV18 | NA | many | CASSPPGAEAFF
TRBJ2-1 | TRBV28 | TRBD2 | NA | CASSHTKGTSGKSSYNEQFF